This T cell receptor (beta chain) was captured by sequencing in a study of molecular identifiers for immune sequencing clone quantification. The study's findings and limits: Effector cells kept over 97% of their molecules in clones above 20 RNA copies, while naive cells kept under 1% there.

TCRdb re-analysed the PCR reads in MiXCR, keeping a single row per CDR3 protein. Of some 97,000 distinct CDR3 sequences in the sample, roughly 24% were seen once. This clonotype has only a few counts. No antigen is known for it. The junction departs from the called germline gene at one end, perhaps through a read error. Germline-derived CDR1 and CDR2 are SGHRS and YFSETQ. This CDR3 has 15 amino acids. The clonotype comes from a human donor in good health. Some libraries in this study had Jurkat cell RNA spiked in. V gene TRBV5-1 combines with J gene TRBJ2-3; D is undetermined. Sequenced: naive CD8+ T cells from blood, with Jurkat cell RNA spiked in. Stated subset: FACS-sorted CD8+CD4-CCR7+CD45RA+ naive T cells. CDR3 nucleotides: TGCGCCCGCAGCCCCCGAACTCCTAGTACAGATACGCAGTATTTT. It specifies CARSPRTPSTDTQYF.